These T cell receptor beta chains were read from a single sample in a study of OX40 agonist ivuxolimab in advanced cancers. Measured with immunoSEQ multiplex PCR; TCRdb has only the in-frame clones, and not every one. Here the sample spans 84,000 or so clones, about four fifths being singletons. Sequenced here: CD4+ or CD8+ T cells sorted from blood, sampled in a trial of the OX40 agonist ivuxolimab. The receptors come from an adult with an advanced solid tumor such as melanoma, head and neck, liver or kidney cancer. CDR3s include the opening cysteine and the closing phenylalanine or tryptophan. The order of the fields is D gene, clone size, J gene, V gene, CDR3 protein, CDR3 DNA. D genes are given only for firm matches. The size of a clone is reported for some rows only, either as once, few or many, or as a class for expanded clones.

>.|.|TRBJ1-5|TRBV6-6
CASGHSNQPQHF
TGTGCCAGCGGGCATAGCAATCAGCCCCAGCATTTT
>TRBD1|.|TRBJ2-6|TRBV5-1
CASSLGQGHRTF
TGCGCCAGCAGCTTGGGACAGGGTCATAGAACTTTC
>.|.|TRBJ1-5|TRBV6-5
CASSYWVYSNQPQHF
TGTGCCAGCAGTTACTGGGTTTATAGCAATCAGCCCCAGCATTTT
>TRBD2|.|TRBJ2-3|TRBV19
CASRRTSGGGTDTQYF
TGTGCCAGTAGGAGGACTAGCGGGGGGGGCACAGATACGCAGTATTTT
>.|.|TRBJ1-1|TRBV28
CASSLSGIGSAEAFF
TGTGCCAGCAGTTTGTCGGGAATTGGGTCGGCTGAAGCTTTCTTT
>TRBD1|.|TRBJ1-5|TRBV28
CASRKGQGLYQPQHF
TGTGCCAGCAGGAAAGGACAGGGGCTTTATCAGCCCCAGCATTTT
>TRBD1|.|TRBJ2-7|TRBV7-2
CASSLVGTGNRYEQYF
TGTGCCAGCAGCTTAGTGGGGACAGGGAACAGGTACGAGCAGTACTTC
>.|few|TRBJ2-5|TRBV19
CASSIGGLFQETQYF
TGTGCCAGTAGTATAGGGGGGCTCTTCCAAGAGACCCAGTACTTC
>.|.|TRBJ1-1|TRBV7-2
CASSLGQVTEAFF
TGTGCCAGCAGCTTAGGGCAGGTCACTGAAGCTTTCTTT
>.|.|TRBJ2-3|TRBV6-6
CASSYDAGGKDTQYF
TGTGCCAGCAGTTACGATGCCGGGGGCAAAGATACGCAGTATTTT
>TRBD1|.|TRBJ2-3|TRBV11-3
CASSPRGGTGTDTQYF
TGTGCCAGCAGCCCACGAGGGGGCACAGGGACAGATACGCAGTATTTT
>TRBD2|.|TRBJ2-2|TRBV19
CASSLQAGGYTGELFF
TGTGCCAGTAGTCTCCAAGCGGGGGGCTACACCGGGGAGCTGTTTTTT
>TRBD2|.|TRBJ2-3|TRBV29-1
CSVLAGGTDTQYF
TGCAGCGTATTAGCGGGAGGCACAGATACGCAGTATTTT
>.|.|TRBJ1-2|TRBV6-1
CASSVQYGYTF
TGTGCCAGCAGTGTACAGTATGGCTACACCTTC
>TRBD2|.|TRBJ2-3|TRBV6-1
CASSREGTQYF
TGTGCCAGCAGTCGGGAGGGTACGCAGTATTTT
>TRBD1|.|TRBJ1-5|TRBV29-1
CSVKTGGAHQPQHF
TGCAGCGTAAAGACAGGGGGGGCCCATCAGCCCCAGCATTTT
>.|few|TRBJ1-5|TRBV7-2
CASSRAGVPHQHF
TGTGCCAGCAGCCGAGCAGGGGTCCCCCACCAGCATTTT
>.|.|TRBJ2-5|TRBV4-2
CASSQDVGVGTQYF
TGTGCCAGCAGCCAAGATGTAGGGGTGGGGACCCAGTACTTC
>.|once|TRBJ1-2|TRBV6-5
CASSYSTGAGYGYTF
TGTGCCAGCAGTTACTCGACGGGGGCCGGCTATGGCTACACCTTC
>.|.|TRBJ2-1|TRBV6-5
CASSYSSLGEQFF
TGTGCCAGCAGTTACTCCTCCCTCGGGGAGCAGTTCTTC
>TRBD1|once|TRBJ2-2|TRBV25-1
CASSELQGPTGELFF
TGTGCCAGCAGTGAATTACAGGGGCCCACCGGGGAGCTGTTTTTT
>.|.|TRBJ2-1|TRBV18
CASSPYSTDYNEQFF
TGTGCCAGCTCACCATACTCCACAGATTACAATGAGCAGTTCTTC